This T cell receptor beta chain was captured by sequencing in a study of post-analysis software for immune sequencing data. Study-level results: Patients carried several TRBV segments more frequently than controls did, and TRBV5-6, TRBV5-1 and TRBV20-1 were among them.

Prepared libraries of TCR beta cDNA carried unique molecular identifiers. From the PCR reads, TCRdb called clonotypes with MiXCR, one entry per CDR3 protein. The sample holds fewer than 900,000 distinct CDR3 sequences; just over 45% are singletons and the top ten take roughly 4.9%. Worth noting for this clonotype: Its antigen is as yet unknown.

The J segment lost 2 bases and the V segment lost 8 bases, leaving 4 bases of the junction unmatched. CDR1 is MNHEY and CDR2 is SMNVEV in the germline V gene (reference sequence). This CDR3 has 13 amino acids. The chain is built from TRBV27 and TRBJ2-3; 7 bases map to TRBD2. Sequenced sample: blood. The TCR was taken from a girl aged 5-17 years with multiple sclerosis. The CDR3 DNA follows: TGTGCCAGCGGGGGGGGGTACACAGATACGCAGTATTTT. The encoded protein is CASGGGYTDTQYF.